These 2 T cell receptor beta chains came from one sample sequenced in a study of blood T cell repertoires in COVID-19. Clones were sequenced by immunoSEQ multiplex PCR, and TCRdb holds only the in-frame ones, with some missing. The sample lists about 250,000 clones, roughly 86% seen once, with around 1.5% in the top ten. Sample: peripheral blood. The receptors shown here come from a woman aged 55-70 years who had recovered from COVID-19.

The chain's CDR3 is CAISESGRADTEAFF. The CDR3, as DNA: TGTGCCATCAGTGAGTCGGGCAGGGCTGACACTGAAGCTTTCTTT. J is TRBJ1-1 and V is TRBV10-3; D is possibly TRBD1 (5 bases). Germline V gene sequence: CDR1 ENHRY, CDR2 SYGVKD. There are 15 residues in the CDR3. V was pared by 0 bases and J by 3 bases, with 11 bases between.

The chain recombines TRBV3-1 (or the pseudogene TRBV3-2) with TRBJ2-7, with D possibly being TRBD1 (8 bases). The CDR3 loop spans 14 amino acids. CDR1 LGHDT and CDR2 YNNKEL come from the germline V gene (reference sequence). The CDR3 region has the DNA TGTGGGGAGGGGGCAGGGGGCCGTGTGGTCGAGCAGTACTTC. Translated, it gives CGEGAGGRVVEQYF.